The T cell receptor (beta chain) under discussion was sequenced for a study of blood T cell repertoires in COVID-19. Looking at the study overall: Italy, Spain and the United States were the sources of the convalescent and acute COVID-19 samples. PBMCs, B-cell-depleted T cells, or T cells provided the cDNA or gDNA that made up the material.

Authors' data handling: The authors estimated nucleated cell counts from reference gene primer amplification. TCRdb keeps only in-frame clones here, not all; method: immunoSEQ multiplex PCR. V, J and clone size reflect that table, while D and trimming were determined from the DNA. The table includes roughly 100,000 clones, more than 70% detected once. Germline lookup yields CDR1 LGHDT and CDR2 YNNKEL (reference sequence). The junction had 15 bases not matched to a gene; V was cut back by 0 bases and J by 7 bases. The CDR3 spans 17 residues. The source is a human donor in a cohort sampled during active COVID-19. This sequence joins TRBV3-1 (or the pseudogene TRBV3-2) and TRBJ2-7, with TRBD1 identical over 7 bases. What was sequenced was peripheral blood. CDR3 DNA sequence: TGTGCCAGCAGCCAAGACAAGACAGGGATCATTACTCGAGAGCAGTACTTC. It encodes CASSQDKTGIITREQYF.